The source of this TCR beta chain is a study of blood T cell repertoires in COVID-19. Study information: Whether acute or convalescent, the COVID-19 samples came from the United States, Italy and Spain.

As handled by the study authors: The authors estimated nucleated cell counts from reference gene primer amplification. Generated by immunoSEQ multiplex PCR, the TCRdb table keeps only in-frame clones and is missing some. Clonal size and the V and J genes are those of that table, whereas D and trimming came from the DNA. The sample carries 200,000 to 250,000 clones, 87% recorded once. Germline CDR1 reads SGHKS; CDR2 reads YYEKEE (reference sequence). The CDR3 is 15 amino acids. V gave up 3 bases and J gave up 7 bases; unmatched junction bases: 5. The sample taken for sequencing was peripheral blood. This TCR was sampled from a young woman who had recovered from COVID-19. The chain is built from TRBV5-5 and TRBJ2-1; 12 nucleotides line up with TRBD2. The CDR3 region is CASSSRTSGKNEQFF. As DNA, the CDR3 is TGTGCCAGCAGCTCCCGGACTAGCGGGAAGAATGAGCAGTTCTTC.